Listed here are 20 T cell receptor beta chains from one sample, sequenced in a study of blood T cells in healthy people across ages (dated by TCRdb to about 2015). To prepare the library, 5' RACE was applied. TCRdb records Illumina HiSeq 2500 as the sequencer. The second PCR ran for about 7 to 11 cycles and used a J-beta primer mix along with a sample-barcoded 5' primer. The public reads were quality trimmed at Q25 with fastp and then assembled into clones with MiXCR by TCRdb, keeping productive beta chains. Merged by CDR3 protein, the rows form single entries marked with the most common genes and DNA. In this sample the table shows a few hundred thousand distinct CDR3 sequences, more than 45% of which occur a single time. The top ten clones comprise over 40% of the sample. Sequencing was carried out using blood. Receptors originate from a man aged 60 to 75 in good health.

The rearrangement joins TRBV6-5 to TRBJ2-1, with 11 bases identical to TRBD2. This CDR3 region has 15 residues. Looked up from germline, CDR1 is MNHEY and CDR2 is SVGAGI. After removal of 7 bases from V and 9 bases from J, the junction contained 11 bases not matched to a gene. CDR3 bases: TGTGCCAGCACTAGATTACTAGCGGGAGAGAGTGAGCAGTTCTTC. As protein: CASTRLLAGESEQFF.

This clonotype was observed a single time. The chain carries TRBV20-1 and TRBJ2-5; TRBD1 is a possible D gene (6 bases). The DNA end lines up better with TRBJ2-7; the J call may be wrong. The CDR3 runs 13 residues. Per germline, CDR1 DFQATT and CDR2 SNEGSKA (reference sequence). The CDR3 is CSADPTGINEQYF. The CDR3 region has the DNA TGCAGTGCTGATCCGACAGGAATCAACGAGCAGTACTTC.

The chain employs TRBV20-1 and TRBJ2-3; 12 nucleotides match TRBD2. The CDR3 has 16 amino acids. Germline values: CDR1 DFQATT, CDR2 SNEGSKA (reference sequence). The V gene end was trimmed by 5 bases and the J gene end by 2 bases; junction bases not matched to a gene: 8. CDR3 sequence reads: CSASKTSGGSTDTQYF. As DNA, the CDR3 is TGCAGTGCTTCGAAGACTAGCGGGGGCTCCACAGATACGCAGTATTTT.

This clonotype was recorded once. This rearrangement joins TRBV2 to TRBJ2-7; the match to TRBD1 covers 8 bases. The CDR3 covers 14 residues. The V gene end was trimmed by 3 bases and the J gene end by 6 bases; junction bases not matched to a gene: 7. Germline V gene data show CDR1 as SNHLY and CDR2 as FYNNEI. In nucleotides, the CDR3 is TGTGCCAGCAGTGAGCCCATTACAGGGGGCGAGCAGTACTTC. Amino acids: CASSEPITGGEQYF.

This rearrangement joins TRBV5-5 to TRBJ2-3, with D tentatively TRBD2 (6 bases). CDR1 and CDR2 from the germline V gene are SGHKS and YYEKEE (reference sequence). The V end was cut by 3 bases, the J end by 1 base, with 12 bases between. CDR3 size: 15 residues. The CDR3 is CASSWLASGTDTQYF. The CDR3 region has the DNA TGTGCCAGCAGCTGGCTCGCTAGCGGCACAGATACGCAGTATTTT.

This clonotype came up a few times. The chain recombines TRBV20-1 with TRBJ2-7; the D is unclear. Between the trimmed V and J ends, which lost 2 bases and 1 base, there was a span of 6 bases. Germline loops: CDR1 DFQATT, CDR2 SNEGSKA (reference sequence). The CDR3 runs 12 residues. The CDR3 DNA is TGCAGTGCTAGAAGGCAATCCTACGAGCAGTACTTC. It encodes CSARRQSYEQYF.

This rearrangement joins TRBV9 to TRBJ1-2; 7 bases match TRBD1. CDR1 is SGDLS, CDR2 YYNGEE, per germline. This CDR3 is 17 amino acids long. V lost 4 bases to trimming and J lost 0 bases; unmatched junction nucleotides: 12. This CDR3 is CASSPRGGLGSNYGYTF. In DNA form, the CDR3 reads TGTGCCAGCAGCCCCAGGGGGGGGCTGGGCTCTAACTATGGCTACACCTTC.

This CDR3 reads CASSGTGSTVYEKLFF. CDR3 nucleotide sequence: TGTGCCAGCAGCGGGACAGGGAGTACCGTATATGAAAAACTGTTTTTT. The chain links TRBV9 to TRBJ1-4; TRBD1 matches 8 bases. The CDR3 is made up of 16 amino acids. The trim removed 3 bases at V and 6 bases at J, leaving 10 bases unmatched. The germline gives CDR1 SGDLS, CDR2 YYNGEE. The variable domain in full, completed from reference TRBV9 and TRBJ1-4, reads DSGVTQTPKHLITATGQRVTLRCSPRSGDLSVYWYQQSLDQGLQFLIQYYNGEERAKGNILERFSAQQFPDLHSELNLSSLELGDSALYFCASSGTGSTVYEKLFFGSGTQLSVL.

The table lists this clonotype with many counts. The rearrangement joins TRBV25-1 to TRBJ2-7; 8 bases are shared with TRBD1. This CDR3 region has 13 residues. V lost 0 bases, J lost 10 bases, and 5 bases stayed unmatched. The germline CDR1 and CDR2 sequences are MGHDK and SYGVNS. The CDR3 DNA reads TGTGCCAGCAGTGAATATGTGGGACAGGCACAGTACTTC. Translating it yields CASSEYVGQAQYF.

The V call is TRBV10-3, the J call TRBJ2-3, with 9 bases fitting TRBD2. The CDR3 runs 15 residues. Trimming cost V 3 bases and J 3 bases; bases outside gene matches: 4. Germline V lookup: CDR1 ENHRY, CDR2 SYGVKD. The CDR3 DNA follows: TGTGCCATCAGTGAAAGCGGGGGGCCTACAGATACGCAGTATTTT. Residues: CAISESGGPTDTQYF.

The gene calls are TRBV20-1 and TRBJ2-5; perhaps TRBD2 as D (5 bases). Trimming removed 0 bases at V and 4 bases at J, with 18 bases between. The CDR3 runs to 16 residues. The germline V gene has CDR1 DFQATT and CDR2 SNEGSKA (reference sequence). CDR3 loop: CSARDRAGLGVETQYF. CDR3 in DNA: TGCAGTGCTAGAGATCGGGCGGGCCTAGGCGTAGAGACCCAGTACTTC.

There are many counts of this clonotype. The CDR3 sequence: CASRQGVYEQYF. CDR3 bases: TGTGCCAGCCGACAGGGGGTGTACGAGCAGTACTTC. The chain joins TRBV28 to TRBJ2-7; 9 bases are a match to TRBD1. This CDR3 has 12 amino acids. The trim removed 8 bases at V and 4 bases at J, leaving 3 bases unmatched. Germline V gives CDR1 MDHEN, CDR2 SYDVKM.

This chain links TRBV27 with TRBJ2-7; D unclear. This CDR3 is 15 amino acids long. CDR1 is MNHEY and CDR2 is SMNVEV in the germline V gene (reference sequence). Trimming took 4 bases from V and 1 from J, leaving 14 bases between them. The DNA for the CDR3 is TGTGCCAGCAGTTCCATAAGCCCCGGATCCTACGAGCAGTACTTC. Amino acid sequence: CASSSISPGSYEQYF.

The chain is built from TRBV5-6 and TRBJ2-3; unclear D gene. Germline-derived CDR1 and CDR2 are SGHDT and YYEEEE. V was clipped by 4 bases and J by 0 bases, with 9 bases between them. This CDR3 has 14 amino acids. CDR3 amino acids: CASSPMASTDTQYF. The CDR3 DNA reads TGTGCCAGCAGCCCCATGGCTAGCACAGATACGCAGTATTTT.

About this clonotype itself: A junction end diverges from the germline sequence, so it may reflect a read error. The chain carries TRBV5-1 and TRBJ2-1; TRBD2 matches at 11 bases. Germline lookup yields CDR1 SGHRS and CDR2 YFSETQ. The CDR3 is 17 residues long. CDR3 bases: TGCGCCAGCAGTTTGGCTAGCGGGGGGAGCTCCTACAATGAGCAGTTCTTC. Translation: CASSLASGGSSYNEQFF.

The chain combines TRBV6-2 or TRBV6-3 with TRBJ2-7, with TRBD1 matching 9 bases. V lost 0 bases and J lost 1; bases outside the gene matches: 4. The CDR3 loop spans 16 amino acids. Germline values: CDR1 MNHEY, CDR2 SVGEGT. CDR3 DNA sequence: TGTGCCAGCAGTTACTCCGGGACAGGGCTATCCTACGAGCAGTACTTC. Protein: CASSYSGTGLSYEQYF.

This clonotype was counted at least ten times. Here the CDR3 reads CASSLTGGTPAYEQYF. CDR3 bases: TGTGCCAGCAGCCTTACGGGGGGGACGCCCGCCTACGAGCAGTACTTC. The chain uses TRBV7-9 and TRBJ2-7, with 8 bases aligning to TRBD2. Germline values: CDR1 SEHNR, CDR2 FQNEAQ (reference sequence). The CDR3 length is 16 residues. V trimming: 5 bases; J trimming: 2 bases; junction bases outside the gene matches: 11.

Regarding this clonotype: This sequence may be a read error, since a much larger clone differs from it by one base. This chain uses TRBV5-6 with TRBJ2-4, with unresolved D. Per germline, CDR1 SGHDT and CDR2 YYEEEE. This CDR3 comprises 15 residues. The CDR3 nucleotides are TGTGCCAGCAGCTTAAGACGGAGAGCCATAAACATTCAGTACTTC. Protein product: CASSLRRRAINIQYF.

Only a few counts were recorded for this clonotype. The rearrangement links TRBV6-6 to TRBJ2-3; TRBD2 matches 9 bases. With V trimmed by 5 bases and J by 3 bases, 9 bases remained unmatched. Germline V gene data show CDR1 as MNHNY and CDR2 as SVGAGI (reference sequence). This CDR3 region has 16 residues. The CDR3 is CASSQLSGRLTDTQYF. In nucleotides, the CDR3 is TGTGCCAGCAGTCAACTAAGCGGGAGGTTAACAGATACGCAGTATTTT.

This clonotype occurred once. The chain has TRBV7-2 and TRBJ2-7; 8 bases line up with TRBD1. J gave up 7 bases and V 7 bases, and 15 bases lay outside the gene matches. Germline V gene lookup returns CDR1 SGHTA and CDR2 FQGNSA. The CDR3 spans 15 residues. This CDR3 reads CASTETGAAYNEQYF. In DNA, the CDR3 is TGTGCCAGCACCGAGACAGGGGCAGCCTACAATGAGCAGTACTTC.